This T cell receptor (beta chain) stems from a study of graft-versus-host responses after intestinal transplantation. In regard to this clone: The antigen remains unidentified.

This CDR3 comprises 15 residues. Trimming cost V 4 bases and J 4 bases; bases outside gene matches: 5. From germline, CDR1 is SGHDT and CDR2 YYEEEE. Libraries were prepared by immunoSEQ multiplex PCR; TCRdb keeps only in-frame clonotypes and omits some of them. The table includes roughly 70,000 clones, approximately 92% detected once. Broader study findings: The authors found GvH clones in recipient marrow, some appearing first in ileum or blood.

This clonotype originated in a human patient who received an intestinal transplant, so some T cells may come from the graft donor. This chain links TRBV5-6 with TRBJ2-1; 10 nucleotides line up with TRBD1. Sample: bone marrow, taken 700 to 850 days after intestinal transplantation. In DNA, the CDR3 is TGTGCCAGCAGCACCCGGGACAGGGGATACAATGAGCAGTTCTTC. Its protein is CASSTRDRGYNEQFF. The full variable domain, rest sourced from reference TRBV5-6 and TRBJ2-1, is DAGVTQSPTHLIKTRGQQVTLRCSPKSGHDTVSWYQQALGQGPQFIFQYYEEEERQRGNFPDRFSGHQFPNYSSELNVNALLLGDSALYLCASSTRDRGYNEQFFGPGTRLTVL.